The entry that follows covers one TCR beta chain sequence. V lost 4 bases to trimming and J lost 6 bases; unmatched junction nucleotides: 5. This CDR3 spans 13 amino acids. CDR1 SGHTA and CDR2 FQGNSA come from the germline V gene. The entry originates in a study of cytomegalovirus exposure and HLA in healthy donors. The method was immunoSEQ multiplex PCR; TCRdb's version includes in-frame clones alone and lacks a portion of them. The sample shows roughly 310,000 clones, roughly 90% of them seen only once. The TCR was taken from a man under 40 in good health and CMV-seronegative. Specimen: PBMCs. The gene calls are TRBV7-2 and TRBJ2-7; 8 bases agree with TRBD1. CDR3 residues: CASSSITGGEQYF. The CDR3 DNA reads TGTGCCAGCAGCTCAATCACAGGGGGCGAGCAGTACTTC.